These T cell receptor beta chains were read from a single sample in a study of shared clonotypes between healthy human individuals. Profiled with immunoSEQ multiplex PCR; TCRdb holds only in-frame clones, not every one. The sample holds 2 million to 2.5 million clones, over 90% seen once. Sequences were obtained from naive CD4+ T cells from PBMCs. The source is a man aged 18-30 years in good health. Some clones in this sample may be carry-over from other donors' samples. CDR3s include the opening cysteine and the closing phenylalanine or tryptophan. D genes are given only for firm matches. Part of the rows lack a size; the others show once, few, many or a class for expanded clones.

cdr3_length	clone_size	v_call	j_call	d_call	cdr3_aa	cdr3_nt
15	NA	TRBV5-4	TRBJ2-2	TRBD2	CASSFSGRNTGELFF	TGTGCCAGCAGCTTTAGCGGGAGGAACACCGGGGAGCTGTTTTTT
13	NA	TRBV13	TRBJ1-4	NA	CASREGANEKLFF	TGTGCCAGCAGGGAGGGAGCTAATGAAAAACTGTTTTTT
14	NA	TRBV27	TRBJ1-1	TRBD1	CASADRGGYAEAFF	TGTGCCAGCGCCGACAGGGGAGGATACGCTGAAGCTTTCTTT
12	few	TRBV28	TRBJ1-5	NA	CASSPGNQPQHF	TGTGCCAGCAGCCCTGGGAATCAGCCCCAGCATTTT
15	NA	TRBV7-8	TRBJ1-3	NA	CASSLGGGVGNTIYF	TGTGCCAGCAGCTTGGGAGGGGGGGTTGGAAACACCATATATTTT
15	NA	TRBV5-1	TRBJ2-1	NA	CASSGTGVSYNEQFF	TGCGCCAGCAGCGGAACAGGAGTCTCCTACAATGAGCAGTTCTTC
13	NA	TRBV6-5	TRBJ2-5	NA	CASRNLYQETQYF	TGTGCCAGCAGAAACCTGTACCAAGAGACCCAGTACTTC
15	NA	TRBV10-3	TRBJ1-2	NA	CAISGSEPPNYGYTF	TGTGCCATCAGTGGTTCGGAGCCTCCTAACTATGGCTACACCTTC
14	NA	TRBV5-6	TRBJ2-2	NA	CASSLGQSTGELFF	TGTGCCAGCAGCTTAGGACAGTCCACCGGGGAGCTGTTTTTT
15	NA	TRBV27	TRBJ1-2	TRBD1	CASTAQGQGNYGYTF	TGTGCCAGCACCGCCCAGGGACAGGGGAACTATGGCTACACCTTC
13	NA	TRBV2	TRBJ1-5	TRBD1	CASRTGVWQPQHF	TGTGCCAGCAGGACAGGGGTCTGGCAGCCCCAGCATTTT
13	NA	TRBV6-6	TRBJ2-7	NA	CASSYRRDGEQYF	TGTGCCAGCAGTTACCGGCGGGACGGCGAGCAGTACTTC
13	NA	TRBV25-1	TRBJ2-6	NA	CASFDPWANVLTF	TGTGCCAGCTTTGATCCTTGGGCCAACGTCCTGACTTTC
16	NA	TRBV4-1	TRBJ2-7	NA	CASSQEGAGFPYEQYF	TGCGCCAGCAGCCAAGAAGGGGCGGGTTTTCCCTACGAGCAGTACTTC
14	NA	TRBV6-1	TRBJ1-1	TRBD1	CASSERDRDTEAFF	TGTGCCAGCAGTGAGAGGGACAGGGACACTGAAGCTTTCTTT
16	once	TRBV4-3	TRBJ1-2	TRBD1	CASSQVIGTGEAGYTF	TGCGCCAGCAGCCAAGTAATCGGGACAGGGGAGGCGGGCTACACCTTC
13	NA	TRBV28	TRBJ1-2	NA	CASREHGNYGYTF	TGTGCCAGCAGGGAACACGGTAACTATGGCTACACCTTC